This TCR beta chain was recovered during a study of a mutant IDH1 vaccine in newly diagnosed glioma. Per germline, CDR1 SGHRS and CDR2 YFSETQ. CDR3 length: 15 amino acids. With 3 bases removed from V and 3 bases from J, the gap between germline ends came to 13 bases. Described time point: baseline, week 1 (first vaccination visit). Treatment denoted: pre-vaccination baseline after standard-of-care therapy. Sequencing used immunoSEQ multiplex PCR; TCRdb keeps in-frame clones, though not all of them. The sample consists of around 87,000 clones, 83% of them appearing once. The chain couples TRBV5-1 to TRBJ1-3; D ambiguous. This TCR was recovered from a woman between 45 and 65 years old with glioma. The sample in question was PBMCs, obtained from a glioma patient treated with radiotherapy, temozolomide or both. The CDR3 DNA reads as TGCGCCAGCAGCTCCGAAGGCGGGATTGGAAACACCATATATTTT. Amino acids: CASSSEGGIGNTIYF.